Listed below are T cell receptor beta chains from one sample, sequenced in a study of blood T cell repertoires in COVID-19. Only in-frame clones appear in the TCRdb table, and some are missing; sequencing was by immunoSEQ multiplex PCR. In the table there are roughly 200,000 clones, roughly 86% of which are singletons. The sequencing sample was made of PBMCs or T cells enriched from blood (not recorded which). All receptors come from a man in his forties with acute COVID-19. Each CDR3 is given with its conserved first and last residue. A D gene is named only where the DNA matches it firmly. Clone size appears in some rows only: once, few, many, or a class for an expanded clone.

clone_size,d_call,j_call,v_call,cdr3_nt,cdr3_aa
.,.,TRBJ2-5,TRBV28,TGTGCCAGCAGTTTGCAGGGAAATCAGGAGACCCAGTACTTC,CASSLQGNQETQYF
.,.,TRBJ1-5,TRBV28,TGTGCCAGCAGACCCAGACAGCTTTATCAGCCCCAGCATTTT,CASRPRQLYQPQHF
.,.,TRBJ2-7,TRBV2,TGTGCCAGCGTCGTAACCTACGAGCAGTACTTC,CASVVTYEQYF
.,.,TRBJ2-6,TRBV24-1,TGTGCCACCAGTGATCCCGGAGGATCTGGGGCCAACGTCCTGACTTTC,CATSDPGGSGANVLTF
.,.,TRBJ2-1,TRBV9,TGTGCCAGCAGCGCGAGAGGTAGTGAATCTACGGGGTACAATGAGCAGTTCTTC,CASSARGSESTGYNEQFF
once,TRBD1,TRBJ2-7,TRBV7-2,TGTGCCAGCAGCTTAGCGCCGACAGGGGGTAGCAGCTCCTACGAGCAGTACTTC,CASSLAPTGGSSSYEQYF
.,TRBD1,TRBJ1-2,TRBV6-2/TRBV6-3,TGTGCCAGCAGCCCGGACAGGGGGCGAAGGGGCGGCTACACCTTC,CASSPDRGRRGGYTF
.,TRBD1,TRBJ2-7,TRBV15,TGTGCCACCAGCAGAACGGTCGGGACAGGGGGGAAGGAGCAGTACTTC,CATSRTVGTGGKEQYF
.,.,TRBJ2-7,TRBV29-1,TGCAGCGTTGCTCTCTTAGCGGTGGAAAGAGAGCAGTACTTC,CSVALLAVEREQYF
.,.,TRBJ1-1,TRBV5-8,TGTGCCAGCAGCTGGACCGGGAAGACATTGAGAACTGAAGCTTTCTTT,CASSWTGKTLRTEAFF
.,TRBD2,TRBJ2-7,TRBV9,TGTGCCAGCAGCGTAGGGACTAGCGTCTACGAGCAGTACTTC,CASSVGTSVYEQYF
few,.,TRBJ2-7,TRBV19,TGTGCCAGTATGGATAGCTCCCACTCCTACGAGCAGTACTTC,CASMDSSHSYEQYF
.,TRBD1,TRBJ2-7,TRBV29-1,TGCAGCGTTGAAGGATTAGGACAGGGACGTGGCGAGCAGTACTTC,CSVEGLGQGRGEQYF
once,.,TRBJ2-1,TRBV4-3,TGCGCCAGCAGCCAAGAAACCGGCTCCTACAATGAGCAGTTCTTC,CASSQETGSYNEQFF
.,.,TRBJ2-1,TRBV28,TGTGCCAGCAGTTTAAGCTGGGGAGCGGCTACATACAATGAGCAGTTCTTC,CASSLSWGAATYNEQFF
.,.,TRBJ2-3,TRBV21-1,TGTGCCAGCAGTAGACTAGCGGGAGGGCCCCCAGATACGCAGTATTTT,CASSRLAGGPPDTQYF
.,TRBD1,TRBJ1-2,TRBV2,TGTGCCAGCAGTGAAGCCAGGCAGGGGGGTGTAAATGGCTACACCTTC,CASSEARQGGVNGYTF
.,TRBD1,TRBJ1-1,TRBV3-1/TRBV3-2,TGTGCCAGCAGCCAATCGGGACAGCACACTGAAGCTTTCTTT,CASSQSGQHTEAFF
.,.,TRBJ1-1,TRBV10-3,TGTGCCATCAGTGAACAGGGACGGATCACTGAAGCTTTCTTT,CAISEQGRITEAFF
.,.,TRBJ2-1,TRBV3-1/TRBV3-2,TGTGCCAGCAGCCTCCTGAGCTCCTACAATGAGCAGTTCTTC,CASSLLSSYNEQFF
once,TRBD2,TRBJ2-3,TRBV6-1,TGTGCCAGCAGTGTGATAGCGGGACTACGCACAGATACGCAGTATTTT,CASSVIAGLRTDTQYF
.,.,TRBJ1-5,TRBV3-1/TRBV3-2,TGTGCCAGCAGCCAGTCCTCCGATCAGCCCCAGCATTTT,CASSQSSDQPQHF
.,.,TRBJ2-1,TRBV2,TGTGCCAGCAGTGAAGTAGGGGCAGGGTCGTACAATGAGCAGTTCTTC,CASSEVGAGSYNEQFF
.,.,TRBJ1-1,TRBV5-1,TGCGCCAGCAGCTTGGAGGGGTTGGGCACTGAAGCTTTCTTT,CASSLEGLGTEAFF
.,.,TRBJ1-3,TRBV28,TGTGCCAGCAGTTTACACTCTGGAAACACCATATATTTT,CASSLHSGNTIYF
.,.,TRBJ2-1,TRBV2,TGTGCCAGCAGTTTTAGCGGAGAGTACAATGAGCAGTTCTTC,CASSFSGEYNEQFF
.,.,TRBJ1-5,TRBV28,TGTGCCAGCAATCTTTTGGCTCCCCGGGGCAATCAGCCCCAGCATTTT,CASNLLAPRGNQPQHF
.,TRBD1,TRBJ2-2,TRBV5-1,TGCGCCAGCAGCTTGCGGACAGGGAACACCGGGGAGCTGTTTTTT,CASSLRTGNTGELFF
.,TRBD1,TRBJ1-6,TRBV4-3,TGCGCCAGCAGCCAAGAAAGGGCCATCGCAGGGGGCAAATCACCCCTCCACTTT,CASSQERAIAGGKSPLHF
once,TRBD1,TRBJ1-1,TRBV4-2,TGTGCCAGCAGACCAGGACAGGAGGTCGGGGCCACTGAAGCTTTCTTT,CASRPGQEVGATEAFF
once,.,TRBJ2-7,TRBV27,TGTGCCAGCAGTTTATCACTGGGGGCGGTGTACGAGCAGTACTTC,CASSLSLGAVYEQYF
.,TRBD2,TRBJ2-3,TRBV2,TGTGCCAGCAGTGGAGGCTCGCGGGAGGGCACAGATACGCAGTATTTT,CASSGGSREGTDTQYF
once,.,TRBJ1-6,TRBV6-1,TGTGCCAGCAGTGAACTCCAGACAGTTAATTCACCCCTCCACTTT,CASSELQTVNSPLHF
.,.,TRBJ2-1,TRBV25-1,TGTGCCAGCAGTGACAGGGGAAATGAGCAGTTCTTC,CASSDRGNEQFF
few,.,TRBJ2-3,TRBV2,TGTGCCAGCAGCTCGGGTACCACAGATACGCAGTATTTT,CASSSGTTDTQYF
.,.,TRBJ2-1,TRBV11-2,TGTGCCAGTCTGCTCTACGATGAGCAGTTCTTC,CASLLYDEQFF
.,TRBD2,TRBJ2-7,TRBV5-4,TGTGCCAGCAGCTTACGGACTAGCGGGAGAATCGAGCAGTACTTC,CASSLRTSGRIEQYF
.,TRBD1,TRBJ2-1,TRBV5-1,TGCGCCAGCAGCTGGGCCGGGACAGGGGATGAGCAGTTCTTC,CASSWAGTGDEQFF
.,TRBD2,TRBJ2-1,TRBV11-3,TGTGCCAGCAGCTCGGGACTAGCGGGAGCAGCAGGGGAGCAGTTCTTC,CASSSGLAGAAGEQFF
.,.,TRBJ2-1,TRBV11-2,TGTGCCAGCAGCTTAGGACAAACGCAGTTCTTC,CASSLGQTQFF
.,TRBD1,TRBJ2-7,TRBV5-1,TGCGCCAGCAGCACCGGACAGGGGGTGAGCGAGCAGTACTTC,CASSTGQGVSEQYF
.,.,TRBJ1-6,TRBV24-1,TGTGCCACCAGTGCGGGAAACTGGGATTCACCCCTCCACTTT,CATSAGNWDSPLHF
.,.,TRBJ2-7,TRBV2,TGTGCCAGCAGTAGAACAGGCTCCTACGAGCAGTACTTC,CASSRTGSYEQYF
.,.,TRBJ1-1,TRBV24-1,TGTGCCACCAGTGATCCGCGGACAACTGAAGCTTTCTTT,CATSDPRTTEAFF
.,.,TRBJ2-7,TRBV4-2,TGTGCCAGCAGCCAAGAGAGCGTAGCGGTCTACGAGCAGTACTTC,CASSQESVAVYEQYF
.,TRBD1,TRBJ1-2,TRBV18,TGTGCCAGCTCACCTGAACAGGACAGGGGGCTGTTGGGCTATGGCTACACCTTC,CASSPEQDRGLLGYGYTF
few,TRBD1,TRBJ1-5,TRBV28,TGTGCCAGCGCTCACTCCGGGACAGACGAATTTATTAGCAATCAGCCCCAGCATTTT,CASAHSGTDEFISNQPQHF
.,TRBD2,TRBJ2-1,TRBV5-4,TGTGCCAGCCCGGGACTAGCGGGAGTTGAGCAGTTCTTC,CASPGLAGVEQFF
.,.,TRBJ2-7,TRBV7-2,TGTGCCAGCAGACTCAATCCGGGACAAAGCTCCTACGAGCAGTACTTC,CASRLNPGQSSYEQYF
.,.,TRBJ2-3,TRBV9,TGTGCCAGCAGCGCGACAGATACGCAGTATTTT,CASSATDTQYF
.,TRBD1,TRBJ1-5,TRBV5-6,TGTGCCAGCAGCTTAGGCGACAGGGGGATTGGTCAGCCCCAGCATTTT,CASSLGDRGIGQPQHF
.,TRBD2,TRBJ2-3,TRBV19,TGTGCCAGTAGCGGGACTAGCGCAGATACGCAGTATTTT,CASSGTSADTQYF
.,TRBD1,TRBJ2-7,TRBV3-1/TRBV3-2,TGTGCCAGCAGCCAAGGGACAGGGGCCTACGAGCAGTACTTC,CASSQGTGAYEQYF
.,.,TRBJ1-5,TRBV30,TGTGCCTGGAGTGTCGGGGGGGATCAGCCCCAGCATTTT,CAWSVGGDQPQHF
.,.,TRBJ2-7,TRBV5-6,TGTGCCAGCAGCTTAGACAGGAGTACGGCGGAGCAGTACTTC,CASSLDRSTAEQYF
few,.,TRBJ1-6,TRBV6-5,TGTGCCAGCAGTTACACCATAGGGGTTCCGGGTTCACCCCTCCACTTT,CASSYTIGVPGSPLHF
.,TRBD1,TRBJ2-7,TRBV29-1,TGCAGCGTTGATGGCGGGCAGGGGGCCTACGAGCAGTACTTC,CSVDGGQGAYEQYF
.,TRBD1,TRBJ2-5,TRBV7-3,TGTGCCAGCAGCCCGGGGGACAGGCGCGAGACCCAGTACTTC,CASSPGDRRETQYF
.,.,TRBJ1-2,TRBV28,TGTGCCAGCAGAAAGCCTTCGGGGGCTAACTATGGCTACACCTTC,CASRKPSGANYGYTF
.,TRBD1,TRBJ1-1,TRBV5-1,TGCGCCAGCAGCTCAGCCGGGACAGGGTTGGAAGCTTTCTTT,CASSSAGTGLEAFF